These T cell receptor beta chains were read from a single sample in a study of T cell changes during pregnancy in multiple sclerosis. The assay was immunoSEQ multiplex PCR, and TCRdb's table has in-frame clones only and misses some. This sample carries 65,000 to 75,000 clones, under 95% of them seen once, and the ten largest clones take approximately 1.5%. The input for sequencing was peripheral blood, taken in the third trimester of pregnancy. The receptors shown here come from a female donor in good health, enrolled as a control in a pregnancy study. The CDR3 runs from the conserved cysteine through the conserved F or W. The D gene is left open where the match is weak. Where a row states a size, it is once, few, many or the class of an expanded clone; other rows omit it.

V gene	CDR3 length	clone size	J gene	D gene	CDR3 DNA	CDR3 protein
TRBV7-2	14	.	TRBJ2-1	TRBD2	TGTGCCAGCAGCTACCGCGGGGGGGCCAATGAGCAGTTCTTC	CASSYRGGANEQFF
TRBV4-2	15	.	TRBJ1-5	.	TGTGCCAGCAGCCACCTCAGGGATAGCAATCAGCCCCAGCATTTT	CASSHLRDSNQPQHF
TRBV2	15	.	TRBJ2-6	.	TGTGCCAGCAACAGGGAGACATCTGGGGCCAACGTCCTGACTTTC	CASNRETSGANVLTF
TRBV6-1	18	.	TRBJ2-6	.	TGTGCCAGCAGTGAACGTTCTGGCCCGAACTCTGGGGCCAACGTCCTGACTTTC	CASSERSGPNSGANVLTF
TRBV19	16	few	TRBJ1-1	TRBD1	TGTGCCAGTAGTGGCGGGACAGGGGGATTGGACTGGGGTGCTTTCTTT	CASSGGTGGLDWGAFF
TRBV10-3	14	.	TRBJ1-1	.	TGTGCCACAACGCACGGGGGGATGAACACTGAAGCTTTCTTT	CATTHGGMNTEAFF
TRBV2	16	.	TRBJ2-6	.	TGTGCCAGGGGGGCGGCAGAGGAGGCTGGGGCCAACGTCCTGACTTTC	CARGAAEEAGANVLTF
TRBV6-5	14	.	TRBJ1-2	TRBD1	TGTGCCAGCAGTTACCGGGACAGGAACTATGGCTACACCTTC	CASSYRDRNYGYTF
TRBV28	11	.	TRBJ1-5	.	TGTGCCAGCAGTTTGGGCGAGCCCCAGCATTTT	CASSLGEPQHF
TRBV12-5	15	once	TRBJ2-3	TRBD1	TGTGCTAGTGGTTTGCGGGACAGGGGATCAGATACGCAGTATTTT	CASGLRDRGSDTQYF
TRBV7-9	16	.	TRBJ2-7	TRBD1	TGTGCCAGCAGCTTAGCGCCGGACAGGGTCTCCTACGAGCAGTACTTC	CASSLAPDRVSYEQYF
TRBV5-4	15	.	TRBJ1-3	.	TGTGCCAGCAGCGTGGACAGTCGGTCTGGAAACACCATATATTTT	CASSVDSRSGNTIYF
TRBV7-7	15	.	TRBJ2-7	TRBD1	TGTGCTAGCAGCTTAGGGACAGGGCCCTCCTACGAGCAGTACTTC	CASSLGTGPSYEQYF
TRBV7-9	12	.	TRBJ2-1	.	TGTGCCAGCAGCATCGGAGACAATGAGCAGTTCTTC	CASSIGDNEQFF
TRBV27	14	.	TRBJ1-1	.	TGTGCCAGCATCGGAGGCGGGGCCCCGGGGGGAGCTTTCTTT	CASIGGGAPGGAFF
TRBV5-4	14	.	TRBJ1-2	.	TGTGCCAGCAGCTCGGGGGGTTATGGCTATGGCTACACCTTC	CASSSGGYGYGYTF
TRBV7-3	17	.	TRBJ1-1	TRBD1	TGTGCCAGCAGCTACATCCCCCTAAGACAGGGGGCCACTGAAGCTTTCTTT	CASSYIPLRQGATEAFF
TRBV5-4	14	.	TRBJ2-1	.	TGTGCCAGCAGCTTGGGGCATGGGGACTATGAGCAGTTCTTC	CASSLGHGDYEQFF
TRBV7-2	13	.	TRBJ1-2	TRBD1	TGTGCCAGCAGCTTGGGACAGTCCTATGGCTACACCTTC	CASSLGQSYGYTF
TRBV5-8	15	.	TRBJ1-1	TRBD1	TGTGCCAGCAGCCAGCAGGGACAGGGGGCGGTCAGGGCTTTCTTT	CASSQQGQGAVRAFF
TRBV2	14	.	TRBJ2-5	.	TGTGCCAGCAGTGAATTGTACGCGCAAGAGACCCAGTACTTC	CASSELYAQETQYF
TRBV19	13	once	TRBJ1-5	TRBD1	TGTGCCAGTAGTTTCACAGGGGAACAGCCCCAGCATTTT	CASSFTGEQPQHF
TRBV21-1	17	once	TRBJ1-5	.	TGTGCCAGCAGCCAAATGTGGCTCCCAGTTAGCAATCAGCCCCAGCATTTT	CASSQMWLPVSNQPQHF
TRBV7-9	14	once	TRBJ1-2	TRBD1	TGTGCCAGCAGCTCCGGACAGGGAAGTTTTGGCTACACCTTC	CASSSGQGSFGYTF
TRBV5-1	14	.	TRBJ2-1	.	TGCGCCAGCAGCTTGGGGACTCCCCGGGATGAGCAGTTCTTC	CASSLGTPRDEQFF
TRBV7-3	14	.	TRBJ2-2	TRBD1	TGTGCCAGCAGCTCGACAGGGGACACCGGGGAGCTGTTTTTT	CASSSTGDTGELFF
TRBV4-1	16	.	TRBJ1-5	.	TGCGCCAGCAGCCAAGAGCCGAGTAATAGGGGCCAGCCCCAGCATTTT	CASSQEPSNRGQPQHF
TRBV4-3	15	.	TRBJ2-2	.	TGCGCCAGCAGCCAAGGGACTCGGGTCACCGGGGAGCTGTTTTTT	CASSQGTRVTGELFF
TRBV27	14	once	TRBJ1-5	.	TGTGCCAGCAACGGGCGGGGGATCAATCAGCCCCAGCATTTT	CASNGRGINQPQHF
TRBV19	14	.	TRBJ1-6	.	TGTGCCAGTAGTAAGACCCCAGCGGATTCACCCCTCCACTTT	CASSKTPADSPLHF
TRBV7-9	11	.	TRBJ1-1	.	TGTGCCAGCGGGGGGGGGACTGAAGCTTTCTTT	CASGGGTEAFF
TRBV5-4	12	.	TRBJ2-3	.	TGTGCCAGCAGTCGGGAATCGGATACGCAGTATTTT	CASSRESDTQYF
TRBV4-1	16	once	TRBJ2-1	.	TGCGCCAGCAGCCAAGGAGGGGGACGGGCCTACAATGAGCAGTTCTTC	CASSQGGGRAYNEQFF
TRBV9	16	.	TRBJ2-5	.	TGTGCCAGCAGCGTAGGGACAGAGATGTACCAAGAGACCCAGTACTTC	CASSVGTEMYQETQYF
TRBV11-2	16	.	TRBJ2-1	TRBD2	TGTGCCAGCAGCCCACCCCGACTAGCGGGGGACAATGAGCAGTTCTTC	CASSPPRLAGDNEQFF
TRBV28	15	.	TRBJ1-6	TRBD1	TGTGCCAGCAGTTTCCCGACAGGGGGGAATTCACCCCTCCACTTT	CASSFPTGGNSPLHF
TRBV25-1	13	.	TRBJ1-1	TRBD1	TGTGCCAGCAGGACAGGGGATGGTACTGAAGCTTTCTTT	CASRTGDGTEAFF
TRBV7-6	15	.	TRBJ1-1	.	TGTGCCAGCAGCCCCTCAGGACAGACCCAGGTGGGAGCTTTCTTT	CASSPSGQTQVGAFF
TRBV5-6	14	.	TRBJ1-2	.	TGTGCCAGCTCAGCCGGGGTTTTGGGCTATGGCTACACCTTC	CASSAGVLGYGYTF
TRBV28	15	.	TRBJ2-5	TRBD2	TGTGCCAGCGGGGGACGGGGACTAGTAGGCGAGACCCAGTACTTC	CASGGRGLVGETQYF